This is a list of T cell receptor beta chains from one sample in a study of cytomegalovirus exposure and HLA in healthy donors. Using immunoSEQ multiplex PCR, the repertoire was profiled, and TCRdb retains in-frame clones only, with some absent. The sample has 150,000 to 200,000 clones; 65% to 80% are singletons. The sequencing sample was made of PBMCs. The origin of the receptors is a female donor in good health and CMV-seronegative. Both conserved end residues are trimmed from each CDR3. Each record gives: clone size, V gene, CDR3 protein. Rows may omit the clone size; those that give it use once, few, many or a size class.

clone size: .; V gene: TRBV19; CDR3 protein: ASSIDPVGYT
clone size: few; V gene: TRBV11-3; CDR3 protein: ASSSRGGEQY
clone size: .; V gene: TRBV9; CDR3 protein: ASSASPGQSYEQY
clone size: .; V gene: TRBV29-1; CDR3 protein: SVVTPGGLRGYT
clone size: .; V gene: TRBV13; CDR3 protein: ASSLNPRWGPSSYEQY
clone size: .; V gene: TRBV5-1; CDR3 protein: ASSFTGGNSPLH
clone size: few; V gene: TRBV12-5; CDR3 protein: ASGPGLWNTEAF
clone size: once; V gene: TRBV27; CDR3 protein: ASSPDRGRSPLNTEAF
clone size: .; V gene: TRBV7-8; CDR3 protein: ASSLGLDYYGYT
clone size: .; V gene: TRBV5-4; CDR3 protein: ASSPDALGSEAF
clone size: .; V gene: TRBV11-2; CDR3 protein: ASSSPLGARNSPLH
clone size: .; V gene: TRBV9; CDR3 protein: ASSGQGNTEAF
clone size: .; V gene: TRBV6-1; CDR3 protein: ASSNSGYEQY
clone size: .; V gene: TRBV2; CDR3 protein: ASSVFGGRTGELF
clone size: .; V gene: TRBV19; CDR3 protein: ASSMTVSYEQY
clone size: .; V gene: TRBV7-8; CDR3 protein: ASSLAAQVYEQY
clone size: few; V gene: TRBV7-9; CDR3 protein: ASSTQDRGGWF
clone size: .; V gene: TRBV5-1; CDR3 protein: ASSPPGQGNTGELF
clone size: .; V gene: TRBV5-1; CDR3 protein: ASSLDLAGGTDTQY
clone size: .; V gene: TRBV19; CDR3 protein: ATTTGGNTEAF
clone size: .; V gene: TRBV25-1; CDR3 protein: ASSAGGMNTEAF
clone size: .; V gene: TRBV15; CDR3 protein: ATSRPGGYETGELF
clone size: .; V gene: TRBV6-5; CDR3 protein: ASSYQAGGGEQY